This T cell receptor beta chain was sequenced in a study of cytomegalovirus exposure and HLA in healthy donors. Germline V gene sequence: CDR1 MNHEY, CDR2 SVGAGI. This CDR3 region has 15 residues. Trimming shortened V by 2 bases and J by 0 bases, and 8 bases separated the two germline ends. This PCR relied on a set of 60 Vbeta primers and 13 Jbeta primers. Clones were sequenced by immunoSEQ multiplex PCR, and TCRdb holds only the in-frame ones, with some missing. The sample carries around 130,000 clones, roughly 70% recorded once. The V call is TRBV6-5, the J call TRBJ1-5; D unresolved. This receptor was taken from a middle-aged woman in good health and CMV-seropositive. The sequencing input was PBMCs. The CDR3 loop reads CASSYDIYSNQPQHF. The CDR3 DNA is TGTGCCAGCAGTTACGACATTTATAGCAATCAGCCCCAGCATTTT.